These 12 T cell receptor beta chains originate from one sample sequenced in a study of beta chain features in type 1 diabetes. For these receptors, no antigen is known. General study results and limits: Moderate but significant shortening of TCRB CDR3s was recorded in all four CD4+ subsets from Type 1 diabetes patients.

The authors reverse transcribed all of the isolated RNA, so sequencing captured expressed TCRB transcripts. The protocol was immunoSEQ multiplex PCR, while the TCRdb copy is restricted to in-frame clones and leaves out a portion. The sample yields about 15,000 clones, 55% to 75% seen once. What was sequenced was Tregs from blood. The receptors here all came from a man younger than 45 with type 1 diabetes.

The chain carries TRBV5-4 and TRBJ2-5; D is perhaps TRBD2 (5 bases). V lost 2 bases and J 5 bases, leaving 16 bases between the germline ends. Germline-derived CDR1 and CDR2 are SGHNT and YYREEE (reference sequence). The CDR3 is 15 residues long. The CDR3 DNA is TGTGCCAGCAGCTTCGCGGTACTAGGGCGGGAGACCCAGTACTTC. As protein: CASSFAVLGRETQYF. Together with reference TRBV5-4 and TRBJ2-5, the CDR3 gives the full variable domain: ETGVTQSPTHLIKTRGQQVTLRCSSQSGHNTVSWYQQALGQGPQFIFQYYREEENGRGNFPPRFSGLQFPNYSSELNVNALELDDSALYLCASSFAVLGRETQYFGPGTRLLVL.

The V call is TRBV5-1, the J call TRBJ2-1; TRBD2 matches at 15 bases. Trimming cost V 5 bases and J 2 bases; bases outside gene matches: 11. CDR1 is SGHRS, CDR2 YFSETQ, per germline. The CDR3 loop spans 19 amino acids. DNA for the CDR3: TGCGCCAGCAGTCTCCCTTGGGGGACTAGCGGGAGGACCTACAATGAGCAGTTCTTC. Encoded protein: CASSLPWGTSGRTYNEQFF.

The CDR3 sequence is CASSFGGPETQYF. The CDR3 DNA follows: TGTGCCAGCAGCTTCGGGGGGCCGGAGACCCAGTACTTC. This chain links TRBV11-2 with TRBJ2-5; TRBD2 might be the D (7 bases). The CDR3 covers 13 residues. Trimming took off 3 bases at V and 5 bases at J, with 10 bases between the two ends. The germline CDR1 and CDR2 sequences are SGHAT and FQNNGV.

This clone was observed a few times. The V gene is TRBV5-1, the J gene TRBJ1-1; the D is unclear. The V end lost 0 bases, the J end lost 1 base, and 7 bases lay between the germline ends. This CDR3 is built from 14 residues. Germline assignment: CDR1 SGHRS and CDR2 YFSETQ. The CDR3 here is CASSLEPGNTEAFF. As DNA, the CDR3 is TGCGCCAGCAGCTTGGAGCCGGGGAACACTGAAGCTTTCTTT.

The table lists this clone with a count of one. The chain carries TRBV5-6 and TRBJ1-1; TRBD1 matches at 10 bases. There are 14 residues in the CDR3. Germline lookup yields CDR1 SGHDT and CDR2 YYEEEE. Trimming took 4 bases from V and 4 from J; bases not matched to a gene: 4. CDR3 bases: TGTGCCAGCAGCCTGGACAGGGGGACCACTGAAGCTTTCTTT. Translation gives CASSLDRGTTEAFF. Filled out from reference TRBV5-6 and TRBJ1-1, the complete variable domain reads DAGVTQSPTHLIKTRGQQVTLRCSPKSGHDTVSWYQQALGQGPQFIFQYYEEEERQRGNFPDRFSGHQFPNYSSELNVNALLLGDSALYLCASSLDRGTTEAFFGQGTRLTVV.

This chain links TRBV7-9 with TRBJ1-1, with 8 bases aligning to TRBD1. Per the germline V gene, CDR1 is SEHNR and CDR2 is FQNEAQ (reference sequence). The CDR3 has 15 amino acids. Trimming took 3 bases from V and 5 from J; bases not matched to a gene: 8. The CDR3 sequence: CASSFSQGAETEAFF. The CDR3 nucleotides are TGTGCCAGCAGCTTCTCCCAGGGGGCAGAGACTGAAGCTTTCTTT. Complete variable domain (other parts from reference TRBV7-9 and TRBJ1-1): DTGVSQNPRHKITKRGQNVTFRCDPISEHNRLYWYRQTLGQGPEFLTYFQNEAQLEKSRLLSDRFSAERPKGSFSTLEIQRTEQGDSAMYLCASSFSQGAETEAFFGQGTRLTVV.

V gene TRBV25-1 combines with J gene TRBJ1-2, with a possible D match to TRBD1 (5 bases). The CDR3 has 11 residues. In germline, CDR1 is MGHDK, CDR2 SYGVNS. V lost 4 bases and J 12 bases, leaving 12 bases between the germline ends. The CDR3 nucleotides are TGTGCCAGCAGTGTGGCAGGGAGGAACACCTTC. Its protein product is CASSVAGRNTF.

This chain connects TRBV11-3 to TRBJ2-1; TRBD2 agrees at 14 bases. V lost 1 base, J lost 7 bases, and 0 bases stayed unmatched. Germline V gives CDR1 SGHNT, CDR2 YENEEA. This CDR3 contains 15 residues. The CDR3 sequence: CASSLGTSGGNEQFF. The CDR3 nucleotides read TGTGCCAGCAGCTTAGGGACTAGCGGGGGGAATGAGCAGTTCTTC.

Only a few counts were recorded for this clone. This chain joins TRBV7-2 and TRBJ1-4, with a possible D match to TRBD1 (6 bases). Trimming took off 5 bases at V and 8 bases at J, with 18 bases between the two ends. The germline gives CDR1 SGHTA, CDR2 FQGNSA. The CDR3 length is 15 residues. The chain's CDR3 is CASSLQGMKEEKLFF. Written as DNA, the CDR3 is TGTGCCAGCAGCCTGCAGGGGATGAAGGAGGAAAAACTGTTTTTT.

This clone has just one count. This chain links TRBV5-1 with TRBJ2-5; 10 nucleotides match TRBD2. CDR1 and CDR2 (germline): SGHRS, YFSETQ. J lost 5 bases, V lost 0 bases, and 4 bases had no gene match. This CDR3 is built from 15 residues. In DNA form, the CDR3 reads TGCGCCAGCAGCTTGGCGAGCGGGGGGGCGGAGACCCAGTACTTC. Its translation: CASSLASGGAETQYF.

J is TRBJ2-5 and V is TRBV10-1, with 9 bases that match TRBD2. This CDR3 comprises 13 residues. Germline CDR1 reads WNHNN; CDR2 reads SYGVQD (reference sequence). V was clipped by 3 bases and J by 5 bases; unmatched bases: 1. The CDR3 coding sequence is TGCGCCAGCAGTGAAGGACTAGCGGAGACCCAGTACTTC. Protein product: CASSEGLAETQYF.

CDR3 DNA sequence: TGTGCCTGGAGGGAGGGACGGTACTATGGCTACACCTTC. It codes for CAWREGRYYGYTF. The V gene is TRBV30, the J gene TRBJ1-2; D possibly corresponds to TRBD1 (5 bases). Germline V gene data show CDR1 as GTSNPN and CDR2 as SVGIG (reference sequence). This CDR3 region has 13 residues. V was pared by 3 bases and J by 3 bases, with 11 bases between.